Below, one T cell receptor (beta chain) is given with its context. Its antigen is unknown. TCRdb's table, derived via immunoSEQ multiplex PCR, lists solely in-frame clones and lacks some. Among roughly 72,000 clones, 65% to 85% were seen once, and the ten largest hold roughly 9.8%. This sample stems from a study of T cells in localized non-small cell lung cancer. Study-level points and caveats: Sequence data derive from only one tumor region, so heterogeneity remains possible.

The receptor was derived from a female donor over 55 with stage I lung adenocarcinoma. The sample here was peripheral blood, taken before any cancer treatment.

The DNA of the CDR3 is TGTGCCAGCAGTCCGGGACAGGTAGTCCACGAGCAGTACTTC. As protein: CASSPGQVVHEQYF. The chain couples TRBV6-5 to TRBJ2-7; 8 nucleotides line up with TRBD1. This CDR3 is built from 14 residues. Germline values: CDR1 MNHEY, CDR2 SVGAGI. V was pared by 5 bases and J by 5 bases, with 8 bases of the junction left unmatched.